This passage covers 14 T cell receptor beta chains from one sample sequenced in a study of cytomegalovirus exposure and HLA in healthy donors. Use of 60 Vbeta and 13 Jbeta primers characterized the PCR. Only in-frame clones appear in the TCRdb table, and some are missing; sequencing was by immunoSEQ multiplex PCR. The table has roughly 190,000 clones, roughly 9.5% seen once. Sequenced material: PBMCs. The receptor set was obtained from a young woman in good health and CMV-seropositive.

This clone has a handful of counts. The chain has TRBV9 and TRBJ1-2; D perhaps matches TRBD1 (5 bases). CDR3 length equals 15 residues. V lost 0 bases to trimming and J lost 6 bases, with 15 bases between them. Per the germline V gene, CDR1 is SGDLS and CDR2 is YYNGEE. The CDR3 loop reads CASSVANGRAHGYTF. The DNA of the CDR3 is TGTGCCAGCAGCGTAGCTAATGGCAGGGCCCATGGCTACACCTTC.

This clone occurred a few times. The gene calls are TRBV30 and TRBJ2-1; 9 bases align to TRBD2. This CDR3 spans 15 amino acids. CDR1 is GTSNPN and CDR2 is SVGIG in the germline V gene (reference sequence). Germline trimming cut 0 bases from V and 4 bases from J; bases unmatched to any gene: 4. DNA of the CDR3: TGTGCCTGGAGTGTATCTAGCGGGGTTTACAATGAGCAGTTCTTC. Translated, it gives CAWSVSSGVYNEQFF. Combining the CDR3 with reference TRBV30 and TRBJ2-1 gives the whole variable domain SQTIHQWPATLVQPVGSPLSLECTVEGTSNPNLYWYRQAAGRGLQLLFYSVGIGQISSEVPQNLSASRPQDRQFILSSKKLLLSDSGFYLCAWSVSSGVYNEQFFGPGTRLTVL.

The rearrangement joins TRBV30 to TRBJ1-3; D gene ambiguous. Germline lookup yields CDR1 GTSNPN and CDR2 SVGIG (reference sequence). V was pared by 2 bases and J by 6 bases, with 5 bases between. The CDR3 consists of 11 residues. The CDR3 spells CAWSRLNTIYF. The CDR3 DNA follows: TGTGCCTGGAGTCGTCTAAACACCATATATTTT.

This sequence joins TRBV18 and TRBJ1-4; 7 nucleotides match TRBD1. V was clipped by 3 bases and J by 10 bases; unmatched bases: 11. The CDR3 extends over 15 amino acids. Germline-derived CDR1 and CDR2 are KGHSH and LQKENI. The CDR3 DNA reads as TGTGCCAGCTCACCGAACCGGGACAGTCGACGAAAACTGTTTTTT. Amino acids: CASSPNRDSRRKLFF.

The table lists this clone with a few counts. V gene TRBV9 combines with J gene TRBJ1-4, with TRBD1 as a possible D gene (5 bases). Germline V gives CDR1 SGDLS, CDR2 YYNGEE. The CDR3 is 15 residues long. V gave up 1 base and J gave up 7 bases, with 14 bases separating them. The CDR3 bases are TGTGCCAGCAGCGTATATCAGGGTTTGAGTGAAAAACTGTTTTTT. As protein: CASSVYQGLSEKLFF.

V and J are TRBV5-6 and TRBJ1-2; D is perhaps TRBD1 (6 bases). In germline, CDR1 is SGHDT, CDR2 YYEEEE. V lost 5 bases to trimming and J lost 1 base, with 9 bases between them. This CDR3 contains 13 residues. The chain's CDR3 is CASSRDINYGYTF. CDR3 sequence (DNA): TGTGCCAGCAGTAGGGACATTAACTATGGCTACACCTTC.

This clone was detected a few times. The V call is TRBV5-1, the J call TRBJ2-7, with D perhaps matching TRBD2 (6 bases). Per germline, CDR1 SGHRS and CDR2 YFSETQ. V dropped 4 bases and J dropped 1 base, with 15 bases sitting between them. CDR3 size: 15 residues. The CDR3 DNA follows: TGCGCCAGCAGCCCTGGGACTCCGCGATCCTACGAGCAGTACTTC. It yields the protein CASSPGTPRSYEQYF.

The J gene is TRBJ2-4, the V gene TRBV7-2, with TRBD2 matching over 9 bases. Germline CDR1 and CDR2: SGHTA and FQGNSA. The CDR3 covers 14 residues. J lost 7 bases, V lost 4 bases, and 5 bases had no gene match. CDR3 region: CASSSTGTSNIQYF. CDR3 DNA: TGTGCCAGCAGCTCAACCGGGACTAGCAACATTCAGTACTTC.

The V and J genes are TRBV18 and TRBJ1-2; 7 bases agree with TRBD1. This CDR3 region has 13 residues. CDR1 and CDR2 (germline): KGHSH, LQKENI. Trimming took 7 bases from V and 8 from J; bases not matched to a gene: 10. For the CDR3, the DNA is TGTGCCAGCTTGTCCGACAGGGCTAAGGGCTACACCTTC. Amino acids: CASLSDRAKGYTF. Full variable domain (rest looked up from reference TRBV18 and TRBJ1-2): NAGVMQNPRHLVRRRGQEARLRCSPMKGHSHVYWYRQLPEEGLKFMVYLQKENIIDESGMPKERFSAEFPKEGPSILRIQQVVRGDSAAYFCASLSDRAKGYTFGSGTRLTVV.

This clone has just a few counts. Written as DNA, the CDR3 is TGTGCCAGCAGCGTAGTTGGGGGGGAGAACTATGGCTACACCTTC. This codes for CASSVVGGENYGYTF. V gene TRBV9 combines with J gene TRBJ1-2; a possible D gene is TRBD1 (5 bases). Germline CDR1 is SGDLS and CDR2 is YYNGEE. The CDR3 length is 15 residues. V was clipped by 0 bases and J by 2 bases, with 11 bases between them.

The genes are TRBV14 and TRBJ2-7; 10 bases agree with TRBD1. V dropped 4 bases and J dropped 3; count of bases not matched to a gene: 9. The CDR3 loop spans 16 amino acids. Germline V lookup: CDR1 SGHDN, CDR2 FVKESK. The CDR3 DNA follows: TGTGCCAGCAGCCCTCCGGGACAGGGGAGGTACTACGAGCAGTACTTC. This codes for CASSPPGQGRYYEQYF.

The chain uses TRBV11-2 and TRBJ2-3; D possibly corresponds to TRBD2 (6 bases). CDR3 length equals 13 residues. The ends were cut back, 4 bases at V and 6 bases at J, with 11 bases in the middle. Germline V gives CDR1 SGHAT, CDR2 FQNNGV. Written as DNA, the CDR3 is TGTGCCAGCAGCTCGGACCGGGGGGATACGCAGTATTTT. This codes for CASSSDRGDTQYF.

The chain is built from TRBV7-9 and TRBJ2-3; 12 bases align to TRBD2. Germline V gene sequence: CDR1 SEHNR, CDR2 FQNEAQ (reference sequence). J gave up 2 bases and V 1 base, and 7 bases lay outside the gene matches. This CDR3 is 18 amino acids long. In nucleotides, the CDR3 is TGTGCCAGCAGCTTAGGAATACTAGCGGGAGGATCCACAGATACGCAGTATTTT. Its protein is CASSLGILAGGSTDTQYF.

The CDR3 sequence is CASSLERQGAGGYTF. The CDR3 DNA follows: TGTGCCAGCAGCTTGGAGCGACAGGGGGCAGGGGGCTACACCTTC. The chain has TRBV5-4 and TRBJ1-2; the match to TRBD1 covers 10 bases. Per the germline V gene, CDR1 is SGHNT and CDR2 is YYREEE (reference sequence). The CDR3 extends over 15 amino acids. Losses at the gene ends were 0 bases for V and 8 bases for J; bases not matched to a gene: 7.